This TCR beta chain was identified in a study of patients and donors after allogeneic stem cell transplantation (dated by TCRdb to 2020 to 2021). Receptors were amplified or captured by RT-PCR. The sequencer listed for this sample is NextSeq 550. Using fastp at Q25 and MiXCR, TCRdb reprocessed the public reads and kept productive beta chains. Under each unique CDR3 protein, matching rows form one entry showing the most common genes and DNA. The sample has 150,000 to 200,000 distinct CDR3 sequences on record, 30% of them singletons. The ten most abundant clones make up 2.5% to 3.5% of the sample. With respect to this clonotype: Its antigen remains undetermined. One base away there is no much larger clone; base qualities are not given.

The CDR3 covers 15 residues, taking in both the cysteine and the phenylalanine. The kept DNA is CDR3 alone, 45 bases in frame from the first base. The junction carries 10 bases between V and J, which are trimmed by 0 bases and 3 bases respectively. CDR1 and CDR2 are drawn from the germline V gene: SGHRS, YFSETQ. The chain joins TRBV5-1 to TRBJ2-1; TRBD2 is possibly the D segment (5 matching bases). This TCR came from a human donor who was either an allogeneic HSCT recipient or a stem cell or donor lymphocyte infusion donor (not recorded which). It is not recorded whose cells these are; they may come from a transplant donor. What was sequenced was blood, either unsorted or a sorted T cell fraction (not recorded which). This receptor has the CDR3 CASSLEYEGYNEQFF. The nucleotide sequence reads as follows: TGCGCCAGCAGCTTGGAGTATGAGGGCTACAATGAGCAGTTCTTC.